This T cell receptor (beta chain) was sequenced in a study of long-term antiretroviral therapy in people with HIV. Each HIV participant was treated in the United States. Run at survey level, the immunoSEQ assay was version v3.0. Produced via immunoSEQ multiplex PCR; TCRdb's table is partial and in-frame only. Among about 34,000 clones listed, approximately 95% were seen once. CDR1 GTSNPN and CDR2 SVGIG come from the germline V gene (reference sequence). The CDR3 has 14 residues. V lost 3 bases to trimming and J lost 7 bases, with 15 bases between them. The chain carries TRBV30 and TRBJ1-4; D unresolved. This sequence was found in a woman between 50 and 59 years old with HIV. The sequences come from unsorted PBMCs, collected around 5.3 years after starting antiretroviral therapy. The CDR3 bases are TGTGCCTGGAGCCTTTCCCCGGGCTCTGAAAAACTGTTTTTT. This codes for CAWSLSPGSEKLFF.